The source of this T cell receptor (beta chain) is a study of T cells in women clearing cervical HPV infection (dated by TCRdb to 2016 to 2019). Study-wide context: Cases were 20 to 25 women with histologically confirmed HPV16-related CIN3 or worse, including a couple of invasive cancers. Blood from cases was collected at the visit where the lesion was first found, while blood from controls was collected once the infection could no longer be detected. Cases had a median age of about 34 years and controls had a median age of around 40, with no significant differences in baseline characteristics. Controls were 25 or so women whose single incident HPV16 infection cleared within 12 months without precancer or cancer developing. Cases and controls were matched on year of sample collection and on age within five years. The parent cohort enrolled about 10,000 women aged 18 or older in Guanacaste, Costa Rica, in about 1992 to 1995 and followed the women for more than six years. Five blinded duplicates per group were added as quality controls, so that approximately 60 samples were obtained: 50 or so participants and approximately 10 replicates. Since HLA typing was available for only a few women, HLA type could not be ruled out as a confounder. This exploratory proof-of-principle case-control study, nested within the Guanacaste HPV Natural History Study in Costa Rica, compared TCR repertoires among women with different cervical HPV16 outcomes. Among cases, blood sampling occurred a median of 149 days after lesion detection, with an interquartile range of roughly 90 to 200 days. The research as a whole found: T-cell numbers per sample were unknown, so richness differences could reflect varying T-cell content rather than repertoire biology. Cases had lower TRBV6-7 relative abundance than controls (roughly 0.12% versus 0.17%; Bonferroni P = 0.0008). Random forest classifiers combining richness and V gene abundances distinguished cases from controls with an estimated AUC of roughly 0.81. Significantly higher TCR repertoire richness was observed in CIN3+ cases than in controls across sequencing depths, whereas no difference in evenness was found. The cross-sectional design could not show whether the associations came before the infection or were a result of it, and neither effector/memory subsets nor HPV-specific T cells were isolated.

V trim: 4 bases; J trim: 4 bases; unmatched bases: 5. CDR1 and CDR2 are drawn from the germline V gene: MNHEY, SVGEGT. The CDR3 measures 14 amino acids from cysteine to phenylalanine. Shown are 33 bases from within the CDR3, in frame from base 1. Notes on this clone: Its antigen is currently not known. The read gets to within 3 residues of the CDR3 end, and the germline J gene fills in the rest.

Every participant had a single incident cervical HPV16 infection, and prevalent HPV16 infections were excluded. Cervical HPV DNA was detected with MY09/MY11 PCR, and genotyping was done with dot-blot hybridization. Fifteen mL of heparinized blood were centrifuged, and the buffy coat was split into aliquots, frozen at -30 degrees C, and then kept at -80 degrees C. QIAGEN kits were used to extract genomic DNA from the buffy coat specimens. TCR beta CDR3 regions were amplified by multiplex PCR from an average of roughly 1,200 ng genomic DNA per sample using the immunoSEQ assay. The assay corrected primer bias using a complete synthetic TCR repertoire to establish an amplification baseline. The amplicons were sequenced on the Illumina platform. The study's processing was this. Sequences were error-corrected by clustering with frequency ratios and a modified nearest-neighbor algorithm and were then analyzed in the immunoSEQ Analyzer with IMGT gene definitions. At each rarefaction depth, TCR richness and evenness were averaged across 20 rarefaction repeats, and any sample with fewer sequences than the depth was left out. Wilcoxon rank sum tests with FDR correction were used to compare V, D and J gene relative abundances between the groups. In the blinded duplicates, the intraclass correlation was nearly 96% for TCR richness and averaged about 80% across fewer than 80 gene segments. As stored in TCRdb, this immuneACCESS dataset retains in-frame rearrangements with V and J assigned. A fraction of the clones does not appear; measured against another copy, unresolved V genes explain less than half of the discrepancy, and the remainder lacks a known reason. Clone size and V and J calls were adopted from that table, with D and trimming inferred from the DNA. This sample's listing comprises about 30,000 clones. 3.5% of the sample goes to the ten largest clones.

The receptor chain draws on TRBV6-2 or TRBV6-3 and TRBJ1-2; 8 of the junction bases match TRBD1. The specimen sequenced was blood buffy coat. The sequence was collected from a woman between 18 and 69 years old with a cervical HPV16 infection that either progressed to CIN3+ or cleared (not recorded which). Incomplete CDR3 DNA: TGTGCCAGCAGTTCAGGGGGCGAGCCCTATGGC. It specifies CASSSGGEPYG. The entire CDR3 is CASSSGGEPYGYTF.